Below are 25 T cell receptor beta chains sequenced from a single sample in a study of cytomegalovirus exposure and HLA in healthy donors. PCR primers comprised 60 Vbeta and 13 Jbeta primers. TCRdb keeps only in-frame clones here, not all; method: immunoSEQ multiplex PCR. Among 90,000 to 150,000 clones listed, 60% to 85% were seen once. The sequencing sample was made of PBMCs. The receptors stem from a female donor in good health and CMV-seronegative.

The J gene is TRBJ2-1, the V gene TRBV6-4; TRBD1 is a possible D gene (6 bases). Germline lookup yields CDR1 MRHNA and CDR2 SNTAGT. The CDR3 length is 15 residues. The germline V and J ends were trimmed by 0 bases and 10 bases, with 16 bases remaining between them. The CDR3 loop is CASSDSWTALPEQFF. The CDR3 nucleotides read TGTGCCAGCAGTGACTCGTGGACAGCCCTACCCGAGCAGTTCTTC.

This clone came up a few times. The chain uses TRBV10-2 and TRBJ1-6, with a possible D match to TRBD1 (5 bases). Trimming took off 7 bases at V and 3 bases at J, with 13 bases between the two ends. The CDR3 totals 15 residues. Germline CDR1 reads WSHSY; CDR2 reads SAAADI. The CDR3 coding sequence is TGCGCCAGCATGATAAAGACAGACTATAATTCACCCCTCCACTTT. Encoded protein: CASMIKTDYNSPLHF.

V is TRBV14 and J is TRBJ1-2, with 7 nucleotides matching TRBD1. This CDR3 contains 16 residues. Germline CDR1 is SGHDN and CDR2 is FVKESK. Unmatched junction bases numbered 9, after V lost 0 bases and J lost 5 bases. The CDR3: CASSQEVRDRVYGYTF. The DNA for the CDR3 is TGTGCCAGCAGCCAAGAGGTGAGAGACAGGGTTTATGGCTACACCTTC. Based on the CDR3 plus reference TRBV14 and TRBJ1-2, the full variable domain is EAGVTQFPSHSVIEKGQTVTLRCDPISGHDNLYWYRRVMGKEIKFLLHFVKESKQDESGMPNNRFLAERTGGTYSTLKVQPAELEDSGVYFCASSQEVRDRVYGYTFGSGTRLTVV.

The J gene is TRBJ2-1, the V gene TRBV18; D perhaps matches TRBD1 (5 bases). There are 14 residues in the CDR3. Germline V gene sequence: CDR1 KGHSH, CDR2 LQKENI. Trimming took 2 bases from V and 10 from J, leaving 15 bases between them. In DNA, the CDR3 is TGTGCCAGCTCACCAGAGTACAGGAGCGACGAGCAGTTCTTC. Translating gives CASSPEYRSDEQFF.

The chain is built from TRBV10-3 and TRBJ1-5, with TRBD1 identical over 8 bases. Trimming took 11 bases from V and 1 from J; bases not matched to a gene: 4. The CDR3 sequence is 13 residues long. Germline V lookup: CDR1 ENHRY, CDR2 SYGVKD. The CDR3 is CAARTGSNQPQHF. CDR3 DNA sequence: TGTGCCGCGCGGACAGGGAGCAATCAGCCCCAGCATTTT.

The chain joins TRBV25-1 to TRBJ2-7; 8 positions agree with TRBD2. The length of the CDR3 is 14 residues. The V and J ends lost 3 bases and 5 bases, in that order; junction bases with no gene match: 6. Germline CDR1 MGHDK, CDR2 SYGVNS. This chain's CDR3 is CASSEGLGFHEQYF. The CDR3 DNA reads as TGTGCCAGCAGTGAGGGACTAGGGTTCCACGAGCAGTACTTC.

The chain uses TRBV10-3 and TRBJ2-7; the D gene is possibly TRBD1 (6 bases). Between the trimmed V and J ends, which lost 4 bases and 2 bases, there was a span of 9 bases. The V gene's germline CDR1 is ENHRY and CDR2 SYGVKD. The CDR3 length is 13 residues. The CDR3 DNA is TGTGCCATCAGTGCCGGACAGCCCTACGAGCAGTACTTC. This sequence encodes CAISAGQPYEQYF.

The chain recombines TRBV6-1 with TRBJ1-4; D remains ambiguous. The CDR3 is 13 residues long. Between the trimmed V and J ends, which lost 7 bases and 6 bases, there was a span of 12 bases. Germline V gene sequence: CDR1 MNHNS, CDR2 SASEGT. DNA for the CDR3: TGTGCCAGCATGTCGGAGGGAGATGAAAAACTGTTTTTT. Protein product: CASMSEGDEKLFF.

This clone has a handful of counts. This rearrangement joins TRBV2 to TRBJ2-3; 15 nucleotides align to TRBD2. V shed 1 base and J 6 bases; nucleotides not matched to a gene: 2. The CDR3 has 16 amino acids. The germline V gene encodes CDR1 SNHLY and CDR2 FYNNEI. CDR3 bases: TGTGCCAGCAGTGAAGGGGGGACTAGCGGGGGGGATACGCAGTATTTT. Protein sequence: CASSEGGTSGGDTQYF.

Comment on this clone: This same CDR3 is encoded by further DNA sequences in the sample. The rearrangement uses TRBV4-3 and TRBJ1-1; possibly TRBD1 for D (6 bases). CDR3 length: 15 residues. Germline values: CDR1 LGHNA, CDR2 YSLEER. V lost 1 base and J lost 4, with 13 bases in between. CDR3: CASSQVAGVATEAFF. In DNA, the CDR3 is TGCGCCAGCAGCCAAGTAGCAGGGGTGGCCACTGAAGCTTTCTTT.

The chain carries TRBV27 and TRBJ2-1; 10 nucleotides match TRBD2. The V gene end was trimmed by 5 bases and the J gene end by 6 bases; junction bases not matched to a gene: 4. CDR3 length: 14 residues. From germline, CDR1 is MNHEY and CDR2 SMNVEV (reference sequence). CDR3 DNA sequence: TGTGCCAGCAGTCCAGCGGGGGGGTCCAATGAGCAGTTCTTC. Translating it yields CASSPAGGSNEQFF.

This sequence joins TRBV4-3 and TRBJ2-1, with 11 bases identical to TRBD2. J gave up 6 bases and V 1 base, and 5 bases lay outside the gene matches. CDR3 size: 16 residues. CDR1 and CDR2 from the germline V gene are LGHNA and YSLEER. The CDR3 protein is CASSQVAGGPVNEQFF. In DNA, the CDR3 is TGCGCCAGCAGCCAAGTAGCGGGGGGGCCAGTCAATGAGCAGTTCTTC.

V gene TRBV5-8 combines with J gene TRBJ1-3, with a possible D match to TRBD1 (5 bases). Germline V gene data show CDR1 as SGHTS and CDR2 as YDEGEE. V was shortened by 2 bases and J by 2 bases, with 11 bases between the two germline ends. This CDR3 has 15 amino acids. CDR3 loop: CASSFLSGTGNTIYF. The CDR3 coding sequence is TGTGCCAGCAGCTTCTTATCAGGGACTGGAAACACCATATATTTT.

The DNA for the CDR3 is TGCGCCAGCAGCTTGCAAGGGGCGCCTAATGAAAAACTGTTTTTT. Translating gives CASSLQGAPNEKLFF. The V and J genes are TRBV5-1 and TRBJ1-4; TRBD1 is a possible D gene (5 bases). The germline V gene encodes CDR1 SGHRS and CDR2 YFSETQ. Trimming removed 1 base from V and 3 bases from J, with 10 bases in between. The CDR3 has 15 amino acids.

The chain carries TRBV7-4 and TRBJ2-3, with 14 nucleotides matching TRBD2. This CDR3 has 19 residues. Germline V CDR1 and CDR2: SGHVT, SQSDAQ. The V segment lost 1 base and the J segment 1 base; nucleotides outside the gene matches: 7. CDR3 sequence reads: CASSLGTSGGSGGTDTQYF. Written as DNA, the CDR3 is TGTGCCAGCAGCTTAGGGACTAGCGGGGGGTCCGGGGGCACAGATACGCAGTATTTT.

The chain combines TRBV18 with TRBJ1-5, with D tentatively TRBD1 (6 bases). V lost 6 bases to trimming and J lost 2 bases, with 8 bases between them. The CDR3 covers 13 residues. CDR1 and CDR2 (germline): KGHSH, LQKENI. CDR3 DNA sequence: TGTGCCAGCTCCAAGGGGGGCAATCAGCCCCAGCATTTT. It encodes CASSKGGNQPQHF. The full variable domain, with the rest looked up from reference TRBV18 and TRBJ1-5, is NAGVMQNPRHLVRRRGQEARLRCSPMKGHSHVYWYRQLPEEGLKFMVYLQKENIIDESGMPKERFSAEFPKEGPSILRIQQVVRGDSAAYFCASSKGGNQPQHFGDGTRLSIL.

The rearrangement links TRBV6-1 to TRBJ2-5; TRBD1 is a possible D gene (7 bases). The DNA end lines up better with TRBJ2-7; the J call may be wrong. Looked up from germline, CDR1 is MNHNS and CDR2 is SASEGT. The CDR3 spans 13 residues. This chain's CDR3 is CASSEDRRDEQYF. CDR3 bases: TGTGCCAGCAGTGAGGACAGGAGGGACGAGCAGTACTTC.

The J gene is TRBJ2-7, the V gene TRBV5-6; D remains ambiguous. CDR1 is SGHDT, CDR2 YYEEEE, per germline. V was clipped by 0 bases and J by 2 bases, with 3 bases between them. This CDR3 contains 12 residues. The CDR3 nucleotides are TGTGCCAGCAGCTTGGCCACCTACGAGCAGTACTTC. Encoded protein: CASSLATYEQYF.

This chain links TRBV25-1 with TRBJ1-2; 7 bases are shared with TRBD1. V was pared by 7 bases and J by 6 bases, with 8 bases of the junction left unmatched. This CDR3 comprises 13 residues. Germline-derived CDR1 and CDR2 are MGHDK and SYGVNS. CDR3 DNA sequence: TGTGCCAGCAACCCGGGGCAGGGGGATGGCTACACCTTC. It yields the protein CASNPGQGDGYTF.

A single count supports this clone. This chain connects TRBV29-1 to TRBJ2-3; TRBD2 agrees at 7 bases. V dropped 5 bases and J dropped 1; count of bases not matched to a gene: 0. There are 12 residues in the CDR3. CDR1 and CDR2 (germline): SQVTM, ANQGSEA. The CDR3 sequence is CSVRGGTDTQYF. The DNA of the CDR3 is TGCAGCGTTCGGGGGGGCACAGATACGCAGTATTTT.

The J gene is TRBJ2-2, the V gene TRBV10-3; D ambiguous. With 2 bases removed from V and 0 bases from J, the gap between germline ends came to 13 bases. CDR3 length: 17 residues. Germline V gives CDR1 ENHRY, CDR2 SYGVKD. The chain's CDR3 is CAISEPLKPSNTGELFF. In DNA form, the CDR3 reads TGTGCCATCAGTGAGCCACTGAAACCATCGAACACCGGGGAGCTGTTTTTT.

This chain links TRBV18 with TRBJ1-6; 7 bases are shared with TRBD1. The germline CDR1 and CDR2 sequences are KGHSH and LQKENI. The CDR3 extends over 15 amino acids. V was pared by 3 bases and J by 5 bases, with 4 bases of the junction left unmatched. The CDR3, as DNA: TGTGCCAGCTCACCCGGGACAGCGAATAATTCACCCCTCCACTTT. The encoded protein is CASSPGTANNSPLHF.

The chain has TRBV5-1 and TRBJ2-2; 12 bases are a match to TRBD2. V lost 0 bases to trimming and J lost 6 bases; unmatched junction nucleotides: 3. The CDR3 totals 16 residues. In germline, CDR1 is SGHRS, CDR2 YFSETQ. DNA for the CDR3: TGCGCCAGCAGCTTGGGACTAGCGGGGGATCCCGGGGAGCTGTTTTTT. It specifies CASSLGLAGDPGELFF. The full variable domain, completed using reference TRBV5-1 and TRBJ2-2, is KAGVTQTPRYLIKTRGQQVTLSCSPISGHRSVSWYQQTPGQGLQFLFEYFSETQRNKGNFPGRFSGRQFSNSRSEMNVSTLELGDSALYLCASSLGLAGDPGELFFGEGSRLTVL.

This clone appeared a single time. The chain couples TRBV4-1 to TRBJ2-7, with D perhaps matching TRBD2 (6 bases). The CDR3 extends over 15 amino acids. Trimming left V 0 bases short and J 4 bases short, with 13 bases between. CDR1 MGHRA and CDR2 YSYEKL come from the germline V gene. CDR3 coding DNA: TGCGCCAGCAGCCAAGACTCCGGGGACTCATACGAGCAGTACTTC. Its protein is CASSQDSGDSYEQYF.

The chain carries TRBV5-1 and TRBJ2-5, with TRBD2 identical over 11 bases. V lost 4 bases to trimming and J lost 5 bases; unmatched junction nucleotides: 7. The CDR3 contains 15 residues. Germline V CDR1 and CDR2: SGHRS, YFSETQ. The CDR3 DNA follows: TGCGCCAGCAGCCTCGGGACTAGCGGTTATGAGACCCAGTACTTC. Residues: CASSLGTSGYETQYF.